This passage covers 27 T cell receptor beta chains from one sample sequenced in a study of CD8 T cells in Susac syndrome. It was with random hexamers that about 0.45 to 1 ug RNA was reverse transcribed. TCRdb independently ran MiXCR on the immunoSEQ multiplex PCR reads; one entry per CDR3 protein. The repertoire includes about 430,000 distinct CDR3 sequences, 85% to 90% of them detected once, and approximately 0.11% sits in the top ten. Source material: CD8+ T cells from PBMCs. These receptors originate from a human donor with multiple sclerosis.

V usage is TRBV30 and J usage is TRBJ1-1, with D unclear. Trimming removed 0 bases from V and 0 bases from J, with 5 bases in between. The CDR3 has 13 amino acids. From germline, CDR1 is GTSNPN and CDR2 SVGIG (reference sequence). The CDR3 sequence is CAWSVVLNTEAFF. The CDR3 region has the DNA TGTGCCTGGAGTGTAGTTCTGAACACTGAAGCTTTCTTT.

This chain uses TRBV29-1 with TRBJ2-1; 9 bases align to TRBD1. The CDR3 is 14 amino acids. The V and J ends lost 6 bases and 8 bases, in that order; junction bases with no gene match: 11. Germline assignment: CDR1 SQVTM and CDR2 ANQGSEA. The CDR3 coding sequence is TGCAGCGTCGCAGGGGACAGGGTACCCGATGAGCAGTTCTTC. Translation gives CSVAGDRVPDEQFF.

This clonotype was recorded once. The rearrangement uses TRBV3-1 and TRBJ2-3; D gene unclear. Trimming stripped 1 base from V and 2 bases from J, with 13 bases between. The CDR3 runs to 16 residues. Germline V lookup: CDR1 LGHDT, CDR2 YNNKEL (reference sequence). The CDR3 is CASSQVPDFNTDTQYF. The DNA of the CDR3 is TGTGCCAGCAGCCAAGTACCGGATTTTAACACAGATACGCAGTATTTT.

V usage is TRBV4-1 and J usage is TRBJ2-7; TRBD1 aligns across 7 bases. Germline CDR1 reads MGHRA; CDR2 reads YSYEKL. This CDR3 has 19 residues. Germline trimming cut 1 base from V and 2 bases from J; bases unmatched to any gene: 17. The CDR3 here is CASSQAFSVAGGFTYEQYF. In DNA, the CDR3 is TGCGCCAGCAGCCAAGCTTTTAGTGTGGCAGGGGGTTTTACCTACGAGCAGTACTTC.

CDR3 nucleotides: TGTGCCAGCAGGCAATCACAATCTAGCACAGATACGCAGTATTTT. It specifies CASRQSQSSTDTQYF. This chain joins TRBV6-5 and TRBJ2-3; D uncertain. CDR3 length equals 15 residues. The V end was cut by 6 bases, the J end by 0 bases, with 13 bases between. In germline, CDR1 is MNHEY, CDR2 SVGAGI.

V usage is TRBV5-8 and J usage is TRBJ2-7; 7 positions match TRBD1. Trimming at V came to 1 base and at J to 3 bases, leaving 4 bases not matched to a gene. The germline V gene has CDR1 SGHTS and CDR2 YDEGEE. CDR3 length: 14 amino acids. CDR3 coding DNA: TGTGCCAGCAGCTTGAGACAGGGCATCTACGAGCAGTACTTC. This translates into CASSLRQGIYEQYF.

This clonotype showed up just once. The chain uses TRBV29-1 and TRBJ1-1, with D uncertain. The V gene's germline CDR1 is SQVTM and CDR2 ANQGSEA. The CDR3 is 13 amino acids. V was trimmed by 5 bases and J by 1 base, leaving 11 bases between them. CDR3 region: CSVIEETNTEAFF. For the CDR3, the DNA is TGCAGCGTTATCGAGGAGACGAACACTGAAGCTTTCTTT.

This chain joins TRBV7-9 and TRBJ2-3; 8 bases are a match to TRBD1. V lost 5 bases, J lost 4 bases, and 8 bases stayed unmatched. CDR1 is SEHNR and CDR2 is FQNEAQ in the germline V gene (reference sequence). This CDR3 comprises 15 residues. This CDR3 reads CASSLGTGGADTQYF. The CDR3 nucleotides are TGTGCCAGCAGCCTAGGGACAGGAGGGGCAGATACGCAGTATTTT.

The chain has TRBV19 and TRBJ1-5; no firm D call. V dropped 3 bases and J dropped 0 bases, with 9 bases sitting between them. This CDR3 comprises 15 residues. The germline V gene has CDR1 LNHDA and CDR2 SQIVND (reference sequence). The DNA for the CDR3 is TGTGCCAGTAGTATTACCCCATATAGCAATCAGCCCCAGCATTTT. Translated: CASSITPYSNQPQHF. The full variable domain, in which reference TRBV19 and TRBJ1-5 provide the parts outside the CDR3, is DGGITQSPKYLFRKEGQNVTLSCEQNLNHDAMYWYRQDPGQGLRLIYYSQIVNDFQKGDIAEGYSVSREKKESFPLTVTSAQKNPTAFYLCASSITPYSNQPQHFGDGTRLSIL.

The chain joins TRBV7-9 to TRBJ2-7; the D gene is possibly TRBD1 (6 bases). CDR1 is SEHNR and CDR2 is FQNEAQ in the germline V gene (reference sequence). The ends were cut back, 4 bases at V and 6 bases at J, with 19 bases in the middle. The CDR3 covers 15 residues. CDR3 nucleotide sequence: TGTGCCAGCAGCTCAACACAGGGCGGTGGAGCCGAGCAGTACTTC. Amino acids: CASSSTQGGGAEQYF.

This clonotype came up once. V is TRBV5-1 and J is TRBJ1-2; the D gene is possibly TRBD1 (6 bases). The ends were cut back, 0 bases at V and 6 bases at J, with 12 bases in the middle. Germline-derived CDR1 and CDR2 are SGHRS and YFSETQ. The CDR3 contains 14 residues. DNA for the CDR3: TGCGCCAGCAGCTTGGGCTGGGGGGGCAATGGCTACACCTTC. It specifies CASSLGWGGNGYTF.

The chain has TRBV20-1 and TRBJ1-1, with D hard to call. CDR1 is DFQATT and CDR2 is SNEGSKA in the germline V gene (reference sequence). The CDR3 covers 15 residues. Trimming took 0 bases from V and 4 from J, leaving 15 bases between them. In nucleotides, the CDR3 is TGCAGTGCTAGAGATAGAGAGGGCTTGCCCACTGAAGCTTTCTTT. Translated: CSARDREGLPTEAFF.

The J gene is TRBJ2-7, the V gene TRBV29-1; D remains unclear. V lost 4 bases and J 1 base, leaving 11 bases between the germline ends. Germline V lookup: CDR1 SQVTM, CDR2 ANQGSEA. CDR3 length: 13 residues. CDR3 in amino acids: CSVVSALSYEQYF. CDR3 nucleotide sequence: TGCAGCGTTGTGTCAGCCCTATCCTACGAGCAGTACTTC.

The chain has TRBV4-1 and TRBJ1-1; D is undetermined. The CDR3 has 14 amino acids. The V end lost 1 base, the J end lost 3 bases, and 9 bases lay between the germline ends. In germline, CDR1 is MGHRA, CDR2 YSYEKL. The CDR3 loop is CASSQVFGDTEAFF. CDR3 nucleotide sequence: TGCGCCAGCAGCCAAGTGTTTGGTGACACTGAAGCTTTCTTT.

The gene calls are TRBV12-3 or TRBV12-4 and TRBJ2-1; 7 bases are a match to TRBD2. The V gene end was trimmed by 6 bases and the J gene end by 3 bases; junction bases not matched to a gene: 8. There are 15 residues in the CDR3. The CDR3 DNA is TGTGCCAGCAGCCATCGAGCGGGGATCTACAATGAGCAGTTCTTC. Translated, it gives CASSHRAGIYNEQFF.

This CDR3 is CASSSTLGRMAYEQYF. CDR3 nucleotide sequence: TGTGCCAGCAGTTCTACCCTGGGGCGGATGGCCTACGAGCAGTACTTC. V gene TRBV12-3 or TRBV12-4 combines with J gene TRBJ2-7; D might be TRBD1 (5 bases). Trimming pared 4 bases from V and 2 bases from J, leaving 18 bases between. The CDR3 loop spans 16 amino acids.

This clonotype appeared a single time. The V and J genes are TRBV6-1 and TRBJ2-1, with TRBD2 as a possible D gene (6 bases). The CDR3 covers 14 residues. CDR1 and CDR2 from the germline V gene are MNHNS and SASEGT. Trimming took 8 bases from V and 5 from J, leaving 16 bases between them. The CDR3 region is CASSLIGGHNEQFF. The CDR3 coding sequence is TGTGCCAGCTCACTCATCGGGGGACACAATGAGCAGTTCTTC.

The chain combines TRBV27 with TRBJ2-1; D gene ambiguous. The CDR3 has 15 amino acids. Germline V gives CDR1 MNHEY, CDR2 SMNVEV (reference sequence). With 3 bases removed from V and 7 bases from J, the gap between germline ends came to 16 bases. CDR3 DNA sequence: TGTGCCAGCAGTTTTGGGCGAACAACGCCGAATGAGCAGTTCTTC. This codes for CASSFGRTTPNEQFF.

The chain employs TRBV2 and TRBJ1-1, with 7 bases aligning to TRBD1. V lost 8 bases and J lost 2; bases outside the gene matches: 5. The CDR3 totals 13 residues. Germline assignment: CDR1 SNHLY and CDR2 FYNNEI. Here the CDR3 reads CASQGVINTEAFF. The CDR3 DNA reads TGTGCCAGCCAGGGGGTAATAAACACTGAAGCTTTCTTT.

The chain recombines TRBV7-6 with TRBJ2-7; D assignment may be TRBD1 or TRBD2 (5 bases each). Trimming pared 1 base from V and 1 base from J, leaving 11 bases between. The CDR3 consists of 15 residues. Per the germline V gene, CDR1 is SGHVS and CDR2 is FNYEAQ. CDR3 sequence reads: CASSLGPGPSYEQYF. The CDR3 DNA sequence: TGTGCCAGCAGCTTAGGCCCGGGACCATCCTACGAGCAGTACTTC.

The CDR3 region is CSVEDETGSSYEQYF. DNA of the CDR3: TGCAGCGTTGAAGATGAGACAGGGAGCTCCTACGAGCAGTACTTC. V and J are TRBV29-1 and TRBJ2-7; 7 bases line up with TRBD1. CDR1 is SQVTM and CDR2 is ANQGSEA in the germline V gene. Trimming took 0 bases from V and 0 from J; bases not matched to a gene: 5. CDR3 length equals 15 residues.

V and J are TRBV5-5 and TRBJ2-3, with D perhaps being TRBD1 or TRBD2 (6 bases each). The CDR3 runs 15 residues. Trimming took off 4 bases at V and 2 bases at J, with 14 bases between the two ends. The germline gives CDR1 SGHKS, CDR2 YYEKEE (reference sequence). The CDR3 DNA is TGTGCCAGCAGCCCCGAAGGGGGGTACACAGATACGCAGTATTTT. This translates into CASSPEGGYTDTQYF.

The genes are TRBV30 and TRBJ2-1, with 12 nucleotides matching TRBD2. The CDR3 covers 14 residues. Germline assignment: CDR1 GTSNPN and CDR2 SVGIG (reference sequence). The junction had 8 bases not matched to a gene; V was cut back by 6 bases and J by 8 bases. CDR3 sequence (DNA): TGTGCCTGTGACCTAGCGGGGGGGCCTCATGAGCAGTTCTTC. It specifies CACDLAGGPHEQFF.

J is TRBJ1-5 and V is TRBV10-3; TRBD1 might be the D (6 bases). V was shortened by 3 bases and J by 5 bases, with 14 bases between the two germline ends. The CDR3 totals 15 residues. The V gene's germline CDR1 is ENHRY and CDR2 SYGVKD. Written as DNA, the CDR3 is TGTGCCATCAGTGAAGGGGGGGAGGTGGATCAGCCCCAGCATTTT. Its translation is CAISEGGEVDQPQHF.

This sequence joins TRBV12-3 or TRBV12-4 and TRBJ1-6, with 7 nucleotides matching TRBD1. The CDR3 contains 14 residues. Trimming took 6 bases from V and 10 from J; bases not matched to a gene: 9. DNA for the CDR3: TGTGCCAGCAGCCCGACAGGGAAAGGATCACCCCTCCACTTT. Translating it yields CASSPTGKGSPLHF.

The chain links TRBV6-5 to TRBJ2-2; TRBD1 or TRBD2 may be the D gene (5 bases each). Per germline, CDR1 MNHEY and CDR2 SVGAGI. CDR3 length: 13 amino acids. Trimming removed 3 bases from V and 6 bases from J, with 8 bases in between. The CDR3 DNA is TGTGCCAGCAGTTATGGGACCCCCGGGGAGCTGTTTTTT. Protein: CASSYGTPGELFF.

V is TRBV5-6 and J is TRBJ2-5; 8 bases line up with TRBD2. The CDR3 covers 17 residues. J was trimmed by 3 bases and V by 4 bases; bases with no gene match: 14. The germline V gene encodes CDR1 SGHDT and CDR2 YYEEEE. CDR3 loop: CASSLVPGGAPEETQYF. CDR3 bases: TGTGCCAGCAGCCTTGTCCCCGGGGGGGCCCCGGAAGAGACCCAGTACTTC.